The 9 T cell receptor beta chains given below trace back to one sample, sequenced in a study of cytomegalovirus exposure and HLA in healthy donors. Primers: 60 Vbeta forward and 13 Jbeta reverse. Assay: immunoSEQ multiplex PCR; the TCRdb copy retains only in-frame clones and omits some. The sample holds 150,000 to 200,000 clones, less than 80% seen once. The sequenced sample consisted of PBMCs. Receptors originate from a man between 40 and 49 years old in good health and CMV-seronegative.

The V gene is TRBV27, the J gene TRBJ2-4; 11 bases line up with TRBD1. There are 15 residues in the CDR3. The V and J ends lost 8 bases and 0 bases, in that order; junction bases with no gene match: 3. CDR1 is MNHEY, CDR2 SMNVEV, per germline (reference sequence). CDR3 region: CASQGQGVAKNIQYF. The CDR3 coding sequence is TGTGCCAGCCAGGGACAGGGGGTAGCCAAAAACATTCAGTACTTC.

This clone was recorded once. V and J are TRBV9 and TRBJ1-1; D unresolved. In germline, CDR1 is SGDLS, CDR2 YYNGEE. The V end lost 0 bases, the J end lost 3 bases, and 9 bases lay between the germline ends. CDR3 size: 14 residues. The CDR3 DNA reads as TGTGCCAGCAGCGTAGCCCCAGAGGACACTGAAGCTTTCTTT. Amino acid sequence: CASSVAPEDTEAFF.

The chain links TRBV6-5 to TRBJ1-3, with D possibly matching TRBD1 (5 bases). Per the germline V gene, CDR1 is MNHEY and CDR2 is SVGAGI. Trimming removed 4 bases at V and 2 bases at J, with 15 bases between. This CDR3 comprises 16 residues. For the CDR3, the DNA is TGTGCCAGCAGTTCGCCCCAGGGTTTAGCTGGAAACACCATATATTTT. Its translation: CASSSPQGLAGNTIYF.

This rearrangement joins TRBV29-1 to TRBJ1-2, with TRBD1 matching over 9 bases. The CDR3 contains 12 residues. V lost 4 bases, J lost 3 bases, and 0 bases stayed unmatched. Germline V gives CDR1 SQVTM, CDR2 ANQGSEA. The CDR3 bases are TGCAGCGTTGGGGACAGGGACTATGGCTACACCTTC. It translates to CSVGDRDYGYTF.

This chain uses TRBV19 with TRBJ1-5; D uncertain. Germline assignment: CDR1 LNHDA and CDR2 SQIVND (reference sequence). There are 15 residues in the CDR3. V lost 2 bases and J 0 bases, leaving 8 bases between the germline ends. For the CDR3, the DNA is TGTGCCAGTAGTATAACGAGGGTTAGCAATCAGCCCCAGCATTTT. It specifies CASSITRVSNQPQHF.

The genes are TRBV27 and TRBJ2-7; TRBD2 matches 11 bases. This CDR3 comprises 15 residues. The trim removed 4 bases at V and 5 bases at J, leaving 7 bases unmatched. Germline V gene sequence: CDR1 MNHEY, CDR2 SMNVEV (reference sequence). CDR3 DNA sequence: TGTGCCAGCAGTTCAATAGCGGGGGGGCGCCACGAGCAGTACTTC. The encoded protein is CASSSIAGGRHEQYF.

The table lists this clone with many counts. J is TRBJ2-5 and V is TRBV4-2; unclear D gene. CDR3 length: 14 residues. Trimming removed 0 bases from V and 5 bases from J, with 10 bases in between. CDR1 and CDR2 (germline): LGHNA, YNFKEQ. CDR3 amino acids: CASSQEPGRETQYF. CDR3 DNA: TGTGCCAGCAGCCAAGAGCCAGGAAGGGAGACCCAGTACTTC.

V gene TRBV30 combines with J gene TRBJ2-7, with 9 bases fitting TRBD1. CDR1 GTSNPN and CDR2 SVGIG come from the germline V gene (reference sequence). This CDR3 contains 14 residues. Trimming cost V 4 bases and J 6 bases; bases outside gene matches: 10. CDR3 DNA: TGTGCCTGGAACACCGGGACAGGGAGGCCCGAGCAGTACTTC. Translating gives CAWNTGTGRPEQYF.

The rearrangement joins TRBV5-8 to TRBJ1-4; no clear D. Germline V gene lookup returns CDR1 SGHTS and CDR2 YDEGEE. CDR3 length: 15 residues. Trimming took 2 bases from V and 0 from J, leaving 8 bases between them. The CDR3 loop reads CASSFDGATNEKLFF. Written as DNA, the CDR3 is TGTGCCAGCAGCTTTGACGGGGCAACTAATGAAAAACTGTTTTTT. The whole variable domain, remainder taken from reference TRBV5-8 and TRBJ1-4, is EAGVTQSPTHLIKTRGQQATLRCSPISGHTSVYWYQQALGLGLQFLLWYDEGEERNRGNFPPRFSGRQFPNYSSELNVNALELEDSALYLCASSFDGATNEKLFFGSGTQLSVL.